Below, one T cell receptor (beta chain) is given with its context. Its antigen is currently unknown. The source of the sample is a study of shared clonotypes between healthy human individuals. Method: immunoSEQ multiplex PCR; TCRdb's copy keeps in-frame clones and lacks some. The table has 2 million to 3 million clones, 93% seen once; the top ten hold approximately 0.36%. Findings and limits, study-wide: Against clonotypes common to all four donors, non-shared ones had lower generation probabilities. Donor clonotype sharing was expected to depend on sequencing depth. Clonotype sharing across four donors was observed for around 4.8% of naive CD4 clonotypes.

The CDR3 contains 14 residues. Between the trimmed V and J ends, which lost 5 bases and 4 bases, there was a span of 14 bases. Germline V gene lookup returns CDR1 GTSNPN and CDR2 SVGIG (reference sequence). The split of CD4+ cells yielded CD45RA+ naive and CD45RA-negative memory subsets. The chain has TRBV30 and TRBJ2-2; D is possibly TRBD2 (5 bases). This TCR derives from a man aged 18-30 years in good health. Some clones in this sample may be carry-over from other donors' samples. Sequenced input: naive CD4+ T cells from PBMCs. Subset reported: CD45RA+ positively selected. For the CDR3, the DNA is TGTGCCTGGGGGAGCGGTCCGTTCACCGGGGAGCTGTTTTTT. Its translation: CAWGSGPFTGELFF.